What follows are 13 T cell receptor beta chains derived from one specimen sequenced in a study of regulatory T cells in long-lasting Graves disease. In building TCR beta libraries, iRepertoire HTBI primers were used together with Arm-PCR of CDR3 regions. TCRdb re-called the multiplex PCR reads through MiXCR, storing one row per CDR3 protein. The data show fewer than 500,000 distinct CDR3 sequences, 15% to 20% seen once. Time point reported: newly diagnosed GD, antithyroid drugs for less than 3 months. TCR sequences were obtained from RNA taken from PBMCs. The same sample was also used in a study of T cells in Graves' hyperthyroidism and ophthalmopathy.

The sequenced sample was peripheral blood mononuclear cells (PBMCs), obtained at new diagnosis, from a patient treated with antithyroid drugs. All receptors derive from a man aged 35 to 55 with Graves disease.

This clonotype was counted at least ten times. The V gene is TRBV2, the J gene TRBJ2-1; 9 bases match TRBD1. The CDR3 has 15 amino acids. The ends lost 5 bases at V and 0 bases at J; junction bases unmatched: 2. Germline-derived CDR1 and CDR2 are SNHLY and FYNNEI. Here the CDR3 reads CASSLDRGSYNEQFF. CDR3 DNA: TGTGCCAGCAGTTTGGACAGGGGCTCCTACAATGAGCAGTTCTTC.

This clonotype has only a few counts. A much larger clone differs by one base, so this may be a read error. The J gene is TRBJ2-7, the V gene TRBV7-9; D possibly corresponds to TRBD2 (5 bases). The CDR3 is 13 amino acids. Germline CDR1 SEHNR, CDR2 FQNEAQ (reference sequence). Deletions cut 3 bases from V and 2 bases from J, with 8 bases between. The CDR3 is CASSFGSAYEQYF. As DNA, the CDR3 is TGTGCCAGCAGCTTTGGGAGTGCCTACGAGCAGTACTTC. The full variable domain, in which reference TRBV7-9 and TRBJ2-7 provide the parts outside the CDR3, is DTGVSQNPRHKITKRGQNVTFRCDPISEHNRLYWYRQTLGQGPEFLTYFQNEAQLEKSRLLSDRFSAERPKGSFSTLEIQRTEQGDSAMYLCASSFGSAYEQYFGPGTRLTVT.

This chain joins TRBV28 and TRBJ2-7; TRBD2 aligns across 10 bases. Germline V gives CDR1 MDHEN, CDR2 SYDVKM. The CDR3 consists of 15 residues. The junction had 3 bases not matched to a gene; V was cut back by 1 base and J by 3 bases. The CDR3 protein is CASSLYRTSGYEQYF. Here the CDR3 DNA reads TGTGCCAGCAGTTTATATAGGACTAGCGGCTACGAGCAGTACTTC.

This clonotype occurred many times. The chain has TRBV28 and TRBJ1-1; D is perhaps TRBD1 (5 bases). Germline V gene lookup returns CDR1 MDHEN and CDR2 SYDVKM. The V and J ends lost 6 bases and 0 bases respectively, with 11 bases between them. The CDR3 loop spans 14 amino acids. CDR3 region: CASSSGPLNTEAFF. Written as DNA, the CDR3 is TGTGCCAGCAGCTCGGGACCGTTGAACACTGAAGCTTTCTTT.

The chain's CDR3 is CASSPGTTGRLGTDTQYF. DNA of the CDR3: TGTGCCAGCAGTCCCGGGACCACGGGAAGGTTGGGCACAGATACGCAGTATTTT. V and J are TRBV6-1 and TRBJ2-3; D possibly matches TRBD1 or TRBD2 (5 bases each). Trimming stripped 5 bases from V and 1 base from J, with 22 bases between. Germline values: CDR1 MNHNS, CDR2 SASEGT. This CDR3 spans 18 amino acids.

This clonotype showed up many times. This sequence joins TRBV11-2 and TRBJ1-4; no clear D. Germline lookup yields CDR1 SGHAT and CDR2 FQNNGV. The CDR3 totals 15 residues. V was trimmed by 5 bases and J by 7 bases, leaving 17 bases between them. The CDR3 loop is CASSRKPSRGEKLFF. DNA for the CDR3: TGTGCCAGCAGCAGAAAGCCGAGCCGTGGTGAAAAACTGTTTTTT.

The sample holds a few counts of this clonotype. The chain is built from TRBV6-2 or TRBV6-3 and TRBJ2-1; no clear D gene. V gave up 0 bases and J gave up 6 bases, with 9 bases separating them. Germline V CDR1 and CDR2: MNHEY, SVGEGT. CDR3 size: 14 residues. The CDR3 sequence is CASSYSGFVNEQFF. In DNA, the CDR3 is TGTGCCAGCAGTTACTCGGGGTTCGTCAATGAGCAGTTCTTC.

This clonotype was counted ten times or more. The genes are TRBV6-1 and TRBJ2-2; the match to TRBD1 covers 9 bases. Trimming cost V 5 bases and J 7 bases; bases outside gene matches: 5. The CDR3 runs to 14 residues. The germline CDR1 and CDR2 sequences are MNHNS and SASEGT. This CDR3 is CASSRDRVNGELFF. As DNA, the CDR3 is TGTGCCAGCAGTAGGGACAGGGTTAACGGGGAGCTGTTTTTT.

Regarding this clonotype: A read error may be the cause here, since a much bigger clone is one base away. V usage is TRBV7-2 and J usage is TRBJ2-7; D is uncertain. Germline lookup yields CDR1 SGHTA and CDR2 FQGNSA. This CDR3 has 13 residues. CDR3 residues: CASRLVIRNEQYF. DNA for the CDR3: TGTGCCAGCAGATTAGTAATACGTAACGAGCAGTACTTC. The full variable domain, with the rest looked up from reference TRBV7-2 and TRBJ2-7, is GAGVSQSPSNKVTEKGKDVELRCDPISGHTALYWYRQSLGQGLEFLIYFQGNSAPDKSGLPSDRFSAERTGGSVSTLTIQRTQQEDSAVYLCASRLVIRNEQYFGPGTRLTVT.

This clonotype came up a few times. V gene TRBV11-1 combines with J gene TRBJ1-3; D is ambiguous. Germline V gives CDR1 SGHAT, CDR2 FQDESV (reference sequence). Deletions cut 2 bases from V and 1 base from J, with 6 bases between. The CDR3 covers 14 residues. CDR3 DNA: TGTGCCAGCAGCTTAATAGGATCTGGAAACACCATATATTTT. The encoded protein is CASSLIGSGNTIYF. Full variable domain (missing parts from reference TRBV11-1 and TRBJ1-3): EAEVAQSPRYKITEKSQAVAFWCDPISGHATLYWYRQILGQGPELLVQFQDESVVDDSQLPKDRFSAERLKGVDSTLKIQPAELGDSAMYLCASSLIGSGNTIYFGEGSWLTVV.

This clonotype has a count of ten or more. The chain employs TRBV7-9 and TRBJ2-3; perhaps TRBD2 as D (6 bases). V was pared by 7 bases and J by 3 bases, with 11 bases between. Germline values: CDR1 SEHNR, CDR2 FQNEAQ (reference sequence). This CDR3 contains 13 residues. CDR3 bases: TGTGCCAGCATCGGGGGAGAGACAGATACGCAGTATTTT. Translated: CASIGGETDTQYF.

This chain joins TRBV27 and TRBJ1-5, with D unclear. The V and J ends lost 1 base and 0 bases respectively, with 4 bases between them. This CDR3 is 14 amino acids long. Looked up from germline, CDR1 is MNHEY and CDR2 is SMNVEV (reference sequence). The CDR3 region is CASSLFGSNQPQHF. The CDR3 nucleotides read TGTGCCAGCAGTTTATTCGGTAGCAATCAGCCCCAGCATTTT.

The chain uses TRBV12-3 or TRBV12-4 and TRBJ2-2; 7 nucleotides align to TRBD2. CDR3 length: 18 amino acids. V shed 4 bases, J shed 0 bases, and the junction held 11 bases outside the gene matches. CDR3 nucleotide sequence: TGTGCCAGCAGTTCCAAACGAAGACTAGCCTCGAACACCGGGGAGCTGTTTTTT. This gives the protein CASSSKRRLASNTGELFF.